This T cell receptor beta chain was observed in a study of T cell responses to AZD1222 COVID-19 vaccine (dated by TCRdb to about 2021). Context from the whole study: AZD1222 recipients with second doses at about 4 weeks or about 12 weeks were pooled, because spike-specific TCR depth and breadth did not differ between schedules. TCR sequencing covered 230 or so trial participants: approximately 200 given two doses of AZD1222 and about 26 given two doses of MenACWY control vaccine. Trial participants were enrolled into age subgroups of 18-55, 56-69 and 70-plus years, which contained about 150, 27 and 61 TCR-sequenced participants, respectively.

The CDR3 regions of human TCRbeta chains were analyzed by immunosequencing. The paper's data handling went like this. Repertoire TCRs were matched against a reference library of SARS-CoV-2-specific TCRs generated with the MIRA antigen-specificity platform. Breadth was defined as the fraction of unique TCRs that were SARS-CoV-2-associated, and depth was defined as the fraction of total T cells that were SARS-CoV-2-associated. Each spike-specific TCR was assigned to its reactive spike region and to a CD4 or CD8 class using the MIRA data. Log10-transformed breadth and depth values were compared by one-way ANOVA with Sidak's multiple comparisons tests. TCRdb's version of the immuneACCESS table is confined to in-frame rearrangements and falls short of the full clone set. An unresolved V gene accounts for under half of the shortfall where checked; the remainder is of unknown origin. Clone size and the V and J calls come from that table; the DNA yielded D and trimming. The sample records 65,000 to 80,000 clones, roughly nine tenths of which are singletons. Roughly 24% of the sample rests with the top ten.

Trimming takes 0 bases off V and 1 base off J; junction bases not matched to a gene: 2. Reading the germline V gene (reference sequence) gives CDR1 LNHNV and CDR2 YYDKDF. The CDR3 spans 16 residues, from the cysteine through the phenylalanine. This entry keeps only the CDR3 DNA: 48 bases, framed from base 1. The time point label for this specimen denotes: baseline before first vaccination. The vaccinee samples were drawn from two UK trials, COV001 and COV002, one of which was a single-blind randomized controlled phase 2/3 trial testing AZD1222 (ChAdOx1 nCoV-19) in healthy adults. Trial participant PBMC samples were collected at day 0 and day 28 after the second dose for TCRbeta chain sequencing. About this clone: Which antigen it targets is not known. No quality values exist for individual bases; no much larger clone is one base distant.

The paper as a whole reports these results and caveats: After two AZD1222 doses, both the breadth and the depth of spike-specific TCRs were significantly higher than at day 0 and than in MenACWY recipients. The vaccine-associated CD4 TCRs covered the entire spike protein, and the dominant responses fell in regions 160-218 and 743-854. Conclusions about previously exposed vaccinees were limited because only 5 or 6 AZD1222 recipients were SARS-CoV-2 seropositive at baseline. Reportedly, close to half of the unique spike-specific TCRs recognized epitopes lying outside the regions that are mutated in the B.1.351 and B.1.1.7 variants. No day 14 peak-response samples were available, so repertoires were characterized only after the peak T cell response. Most participants were white British and females outnumbered males, and the authors suggested that clonal diversity may have been underestimated. In the small 56-69-year group, the increase in depth fell short of significance, most likely because of low power.

Source: peripheral blood, taken on day 0 of AZD1222 vaccination. The chain is assembled from TRBV15 and TRBJ2-7, and TRBD1 matches 11 of the central bases. The TCR originated in an adult in good health. The DNA sequence reads TGTGCCACCAGCAGAGAAGGGACAGGGGGTTCCTACGAGCAGTACTTC. Its protein reads: CATSREGTGGSYEQYF.